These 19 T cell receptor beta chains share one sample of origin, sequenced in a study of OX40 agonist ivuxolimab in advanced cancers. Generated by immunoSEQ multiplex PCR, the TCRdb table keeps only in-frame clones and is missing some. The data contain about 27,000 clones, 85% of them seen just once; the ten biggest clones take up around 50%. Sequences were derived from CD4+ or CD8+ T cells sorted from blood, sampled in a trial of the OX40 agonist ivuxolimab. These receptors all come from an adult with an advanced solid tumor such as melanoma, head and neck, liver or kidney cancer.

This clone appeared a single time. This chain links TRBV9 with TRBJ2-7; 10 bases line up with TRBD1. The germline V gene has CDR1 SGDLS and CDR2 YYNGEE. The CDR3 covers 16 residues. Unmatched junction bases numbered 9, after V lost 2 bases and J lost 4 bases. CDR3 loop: CASSVGGTGVKYEQYF. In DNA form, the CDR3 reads TGTGCCAGCAGCGTGGGAGGGACAGGGGTCAAATACGAGCAGTACTTC.

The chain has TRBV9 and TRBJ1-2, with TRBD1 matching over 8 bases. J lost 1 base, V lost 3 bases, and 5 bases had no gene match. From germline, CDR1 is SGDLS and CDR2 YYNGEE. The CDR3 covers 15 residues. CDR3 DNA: TGTGCCAGCAGCGCGGGGACAGGCCATAACTATGGCTACACCTTC. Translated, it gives CASSAGTGHNYGYTF.

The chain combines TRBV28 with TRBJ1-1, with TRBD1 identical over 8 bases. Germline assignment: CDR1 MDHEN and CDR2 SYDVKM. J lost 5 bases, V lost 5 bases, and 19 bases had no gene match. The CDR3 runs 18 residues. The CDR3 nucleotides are TGTGCCAGCAGTCTCGAAACACTAGGACAGGGTCTAGGGACTGAAGCTTTCTTT. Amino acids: CASSLETLGQGLGTEAFF.

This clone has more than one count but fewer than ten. In DNA, the CDR3 is TGCGCCAGCAGGGCGGGACTGAACTACGAGCAGTACTTC. Its protein is CASRAGLNYEQYF. The rearrangement links TRBV5-1 to TRBJ2-7, with D possibly TRBD2 on 6 matching bases. Trimming stripped 5 bases from V and 3 bases from J, with 12 bases between. In germline, CDR1 is SGHRS, CDR2 YFSETQ. The CDR3 consists of 13 residues.

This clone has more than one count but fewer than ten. CDR3: CASLTHPGDGYTF. The CDR3, as DNA: TGTGCCAGTCTAACGCATCCAGGGGATGGCTACACCTTC. The chain carries TRBV19 and TRBJ1-2; possibly TRBD1 for D (6 bases). Germline CDR1 is LNHDA and CDR2 is SQIVND (reference sequence). The V gene lost 8 bases and the J gene lost 6 bases, with 16 bases spanning the gap. CDR3 length: 13 amino acids. The full variable domain, rest sourced from reference TRBV19 and TRBJ1-2, is DGGITQSPKYLFRKEGQNVTLSCEQNLNHDAMYWYRQDPGQGLRLIYYSQIVNDFQKGDIAEGYSVSREKKESFPLTVTSAQKNPTAFYLCASLTHPGDGYTFGSGTRLTVV.

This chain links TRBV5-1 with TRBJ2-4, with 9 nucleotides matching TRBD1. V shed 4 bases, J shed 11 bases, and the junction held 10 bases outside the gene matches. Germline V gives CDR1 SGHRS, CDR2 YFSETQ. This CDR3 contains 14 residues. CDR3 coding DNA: TGCGCCAGCAGCGAAGACAGGGGGGTTTTGTTTCAGTACTTC. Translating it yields CASSEDRGVLFQYF. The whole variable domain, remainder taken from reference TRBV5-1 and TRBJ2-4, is KAGVTQTPRYLIKTRGQQVTLSCSPISGHRSVSWYQQTPGQGLQFLFEYFSETQRNKGNFPGRFSGRQFSNSRSEMNVSTLELGDSALYLCASSEDRGVLFQYFGAGTRLSVL.

CDR3 sequence: CASSAPGTGKETQYF. The CDR3 bases are TGTGCCAGCAGCGCCCCCGGGACAGGGAAAGAGACCCAGTACTTC. The chain is built from TRBV7-9 and TRBJ2-5; 9 bases map to TRBD1. The V gene's germline CDR1 is SEHNR and CDR2 FQNEAQ (reference sequence). The CDR3 contains 15 residues. J was trimmed by 3 bases and V by 5 bases; bases with no gene match: 7.

The CDR3, as DNA: TGCAGCGTGTACACAGGGGGCGGGACTGAAGCTTTCTTT. It is translated as CSVYTGGGTEAFF. This chain joins TRBV29-1 and TRBJ1-1; TRBD1 matches 9 bases. The CDR3 sequence is 13 residues long. The V gene end was trimmed by 6 bases and the J gene end by 5 bases; junction bases not matched to a gene: 7. From germline, CDR1 is SQVTM and CDR2 ANQGSEA.

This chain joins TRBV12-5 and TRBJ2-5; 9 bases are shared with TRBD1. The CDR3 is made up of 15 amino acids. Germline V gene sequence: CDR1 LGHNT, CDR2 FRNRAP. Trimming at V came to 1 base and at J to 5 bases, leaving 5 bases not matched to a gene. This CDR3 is CASGLGTGGGETQYF. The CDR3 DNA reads TGTGCTAGTGGTTTGGGAACAGGGGGCGGTGAGACCCAGTACTTC.

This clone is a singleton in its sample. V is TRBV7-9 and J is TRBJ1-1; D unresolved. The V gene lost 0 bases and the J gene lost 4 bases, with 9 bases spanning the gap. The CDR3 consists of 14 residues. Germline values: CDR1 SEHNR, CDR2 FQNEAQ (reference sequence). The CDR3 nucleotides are TGTGCCAGCAGCTTAGCGGCAAGGCCCACTGAAGCTTTCTTT. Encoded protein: CASSLAARPTEAFF.

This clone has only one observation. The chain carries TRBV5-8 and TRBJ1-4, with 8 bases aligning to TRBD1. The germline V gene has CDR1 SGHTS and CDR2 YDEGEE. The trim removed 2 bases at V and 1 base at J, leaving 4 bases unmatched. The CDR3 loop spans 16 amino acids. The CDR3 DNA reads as TGTGCCAGCAGCTTCCGACAGGGGCAAACTAATGAAAAACTGTTTTTT. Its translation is CASSFRQGQTNEKLFF.

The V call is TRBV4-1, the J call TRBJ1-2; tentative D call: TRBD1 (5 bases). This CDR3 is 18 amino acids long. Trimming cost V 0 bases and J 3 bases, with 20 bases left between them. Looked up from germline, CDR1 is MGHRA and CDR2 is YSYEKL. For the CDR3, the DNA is TGCGCCAGCAGCCAAGATAGTCGTTACGGGACGCTATACTATGGCTACACCTTC. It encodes CASSQDSRYGTLYYGYTF.

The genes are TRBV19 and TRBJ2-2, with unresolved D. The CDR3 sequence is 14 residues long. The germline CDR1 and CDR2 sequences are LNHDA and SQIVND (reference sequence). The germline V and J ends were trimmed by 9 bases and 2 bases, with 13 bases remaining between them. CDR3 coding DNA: TGTGCCAGCGGATGGACGGAAAACACCGGGGAGCTGTTTTTT. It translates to CASGWTENTGELFF.

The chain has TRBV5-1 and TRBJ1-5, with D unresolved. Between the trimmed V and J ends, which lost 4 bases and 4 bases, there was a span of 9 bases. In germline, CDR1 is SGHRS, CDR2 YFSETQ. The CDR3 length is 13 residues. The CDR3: CASSLAINQPQHF. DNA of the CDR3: TGCGCCAGCAGCCTCGCTATTAATCAGCCCCAGCATTTT. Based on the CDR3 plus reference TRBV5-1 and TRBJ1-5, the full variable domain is KAGVTQTPRYLIKTRGQQVTLSCSPISGHRSVSWYQQTPGQGLQFLFEYFSETQRNKGNFPGRFSGRQFSNSRSEMNVSTLELGDSALYLCASSLAINQPQHFGDGTRLSIL.

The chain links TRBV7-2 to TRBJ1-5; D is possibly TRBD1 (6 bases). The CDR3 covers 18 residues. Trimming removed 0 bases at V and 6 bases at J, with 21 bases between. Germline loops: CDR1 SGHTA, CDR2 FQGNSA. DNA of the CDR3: TGTGCCAGCAGCTTAGCGAGTCTGTGGACAGAGGAAGGTCAGCCCCAGCATTTT. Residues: CASSLASLWTEEGQPQHF.

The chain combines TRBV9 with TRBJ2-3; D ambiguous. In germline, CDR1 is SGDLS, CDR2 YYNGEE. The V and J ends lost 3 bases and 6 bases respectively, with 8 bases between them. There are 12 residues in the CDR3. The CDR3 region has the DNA TGTGCCAGCAGCGGGACGTCGGATACGCAGTATTTT. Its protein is CASSGTSDTQYF.

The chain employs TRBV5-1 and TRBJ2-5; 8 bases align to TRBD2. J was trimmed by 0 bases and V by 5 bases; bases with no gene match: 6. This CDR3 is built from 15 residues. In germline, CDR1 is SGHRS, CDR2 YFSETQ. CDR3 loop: CASRYSGTDQETQYF. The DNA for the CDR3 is TGCGCCAGCAGATATAGCGGGACGGACCAAGAGACCCAGTACTTC.

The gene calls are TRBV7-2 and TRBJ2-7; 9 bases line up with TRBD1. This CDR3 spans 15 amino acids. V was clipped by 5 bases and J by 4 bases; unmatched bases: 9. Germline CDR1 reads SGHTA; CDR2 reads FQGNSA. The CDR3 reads CASSISGTGIYEQYF. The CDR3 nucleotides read TGTGCCAGCAGCATATCCGGGACAGGGATTTACGAGCAGTACTTC.

The CDR3 bases are TGTGCCAGCAGTTTTCCCGGGACAGATACGCAGTATTTT. This encodes CASSFPGTDTQYF. The rearrangement links TRBV27 to TRBJ2-3; D ambiguous. V lost 3 bases, J lost 3 bases, and 7 bases lay in between. The CDR3 runs to 13 residues. Germline values: CDR1 MNHEY, CDR2 SMNVEV (reference sequence).